This T cell receptor (beta chain) stems from a study of cytomegalovirus exposure and HLA in healthy donors. Study-level findings and limits: Most TCRs appeared rarely, but some public TCRs recurred in many donors.

Regarding donors, all were healthy bone marrow donors. The CDR3 loop spans 14 amino acids. The J segment lost 7 bases and the V segment lost 5 bases, leaving 7 bases of the junction unmatched. The germline gives CDR1 SGHAT, CDR2 FQNNGV. On this clone: Its antigen is as yet unknown.

PCR primers comprised 60 Vbeta and 13 Jbeta primers. The data were produced by immunoSEQ multiplex PCR, yet TCRdb's version contains in-frame clones alone and is incomplete. This table has under 95,000 clones, about three quarters appearing once. Sequenced: PBMCs. The chain is built from TRBV11-2 and TRBJ1-4; 7 nucleotides agree with TRBD1. The receptor comes from a man aged 25-45 years in good health and CMV-seropositive. The CDR3 nucleotides are TGTGCCAGCAGCCCGGGACAGTGGAGTGAAAAACTGTTTTTT. Amino acids: CASSPGQWSEKLFF. Filled out from reference TRBV11-2 and TRBJ1-4, the complete variable domain reads EAGVAQSPRYKIIEKRQSVAFWCNPISGHATLYWYQQILGQGPKLLIQFQNNGVVDDSQLPKDRFSAERLKGVDSTLKIQPAKLEDSAVYLCASSPGQWSEKLFFGSGTQLSVL.